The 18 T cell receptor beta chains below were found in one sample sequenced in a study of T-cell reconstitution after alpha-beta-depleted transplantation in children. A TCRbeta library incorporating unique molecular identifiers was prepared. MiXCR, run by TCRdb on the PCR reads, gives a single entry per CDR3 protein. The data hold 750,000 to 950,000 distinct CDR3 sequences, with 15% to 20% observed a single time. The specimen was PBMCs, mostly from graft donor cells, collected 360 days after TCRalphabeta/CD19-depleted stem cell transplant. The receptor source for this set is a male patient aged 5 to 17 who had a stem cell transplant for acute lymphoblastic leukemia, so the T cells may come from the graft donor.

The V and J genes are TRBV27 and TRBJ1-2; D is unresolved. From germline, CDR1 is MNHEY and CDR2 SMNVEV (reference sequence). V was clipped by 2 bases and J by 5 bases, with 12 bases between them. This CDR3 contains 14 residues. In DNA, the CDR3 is TGTGCCAGCAGTTTAAAGGCCACACTGTATGGCTACACCTTC. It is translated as CASSLKATLYGYTF.

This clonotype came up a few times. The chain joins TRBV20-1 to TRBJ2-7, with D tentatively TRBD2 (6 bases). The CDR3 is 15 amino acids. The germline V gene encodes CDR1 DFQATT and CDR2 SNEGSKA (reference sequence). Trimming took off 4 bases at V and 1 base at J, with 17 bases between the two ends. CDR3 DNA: TGCAGTGCTATTTCGCCGGGAGTATATTCCTACGAGCAGTACTTC. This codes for CSAISPGVYSYEQYF.

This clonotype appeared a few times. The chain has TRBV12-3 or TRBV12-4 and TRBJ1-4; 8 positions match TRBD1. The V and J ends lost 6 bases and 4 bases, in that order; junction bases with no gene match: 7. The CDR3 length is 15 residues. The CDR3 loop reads CASSYRTGRNEKLFF. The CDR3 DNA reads TGTGCCAGCAGCTACCGGACAGGGCGTAATGAAAAACTGTTTTTT.

In DNA, the CDR3 is TGTGCCAGCAGCCAAGGCCTCGAAACTAGGTGGGGCAATGAGCAGTTCTTC. It yields the protein CASSQGLETRWGNEQFF. This chain uses TRBV3-1 with TRBJ2-1, with D maybe TRBD2 (5 bases). The CDR3 extends over 17 amino acids. V lost 1 base to trimming and J lost 6 bases, with 19 bases between them. The V gene's germline CDR1 is LGHDT and CDR2 YNNKEL (reference sequence).

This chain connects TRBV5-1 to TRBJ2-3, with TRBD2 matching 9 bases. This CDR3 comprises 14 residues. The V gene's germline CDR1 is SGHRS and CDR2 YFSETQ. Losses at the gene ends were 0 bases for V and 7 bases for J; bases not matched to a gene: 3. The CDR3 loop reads CASSLGLAEYTQYF. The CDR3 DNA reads TGCGCCAGCAGCTTGGGACTAGCGGAATATACGCAGTATTTT. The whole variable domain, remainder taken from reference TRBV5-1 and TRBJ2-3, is KAGVTQTPRYLIKTRGQQVTLSCSPISGHRSVSWYQQTPGQGLQFLFEYFSETQRNKGNFPGRFSGRQFSNSRSEMNVSTLELGDSALYLCASSLGLAEYTQYFGPGTRLTVL.

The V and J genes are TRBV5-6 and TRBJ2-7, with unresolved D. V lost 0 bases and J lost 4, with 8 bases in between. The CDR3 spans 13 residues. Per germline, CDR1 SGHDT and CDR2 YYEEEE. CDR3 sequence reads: CASSLVLRYEQYF. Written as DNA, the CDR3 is TGTGCCAGCAGCTTGGTTCTTCGGTACGAGCAGTACTTC.

The CDR3 DNA reads as TGTGCCAGCAGTCCTGACAGGGTTTATAGCAATCAGCCCCAGCATTTT. It yields the protein CASSPDRVYSNQPQHF. The chain joins TRBV7-9 to TRBJ1-5, with 7 bases identical to TRBD1. Germline V gives CDR1 SEHNR, CDR2 FQNEAQ (reference sequence). V lost 6 bases, J lost 0 bases, and 8 bases stayed unmatched. CDR3 length: 16 residues.

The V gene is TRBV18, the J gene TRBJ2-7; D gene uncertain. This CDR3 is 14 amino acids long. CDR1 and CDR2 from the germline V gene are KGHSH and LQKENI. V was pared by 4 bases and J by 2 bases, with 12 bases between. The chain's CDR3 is CASSLYAQAYEQYF. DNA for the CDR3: TGTGCCAGCTCACTATACGCCCAAGCCTACGAGCAGTACTTC.

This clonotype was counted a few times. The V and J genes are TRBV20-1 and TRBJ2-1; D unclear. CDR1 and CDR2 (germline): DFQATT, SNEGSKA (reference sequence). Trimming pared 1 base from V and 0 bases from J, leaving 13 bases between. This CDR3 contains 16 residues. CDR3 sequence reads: CSARVLSESSYNEQFF. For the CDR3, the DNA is TGCAGTGCTAGAGTGCTGAGCGAGAGCTCCTACAATGAGCAGTTCTTC.

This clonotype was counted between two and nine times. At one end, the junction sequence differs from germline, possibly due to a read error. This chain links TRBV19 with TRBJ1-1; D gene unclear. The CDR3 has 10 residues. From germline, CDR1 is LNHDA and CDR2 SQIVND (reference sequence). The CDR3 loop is CASSGRKVEF. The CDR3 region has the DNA TGTGCCAGTAGTGGACGTAAAGTGGAGTTT.

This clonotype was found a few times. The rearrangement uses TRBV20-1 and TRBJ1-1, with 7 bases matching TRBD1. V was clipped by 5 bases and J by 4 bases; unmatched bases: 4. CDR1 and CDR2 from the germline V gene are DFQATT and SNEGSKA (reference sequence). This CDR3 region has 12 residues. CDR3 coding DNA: TGCAGTGCTCGGGACAGTAGCACTGAAGCTTTCTTT. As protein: CSARDSSTEAFF.

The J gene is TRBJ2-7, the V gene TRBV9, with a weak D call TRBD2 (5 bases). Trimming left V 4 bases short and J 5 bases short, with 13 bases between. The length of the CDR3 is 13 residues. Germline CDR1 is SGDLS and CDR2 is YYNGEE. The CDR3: CASSPLTGNEQYF. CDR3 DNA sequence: TGTGCCAGCAGCCCCCTGACCGGGAACGAGCAGTACTTC. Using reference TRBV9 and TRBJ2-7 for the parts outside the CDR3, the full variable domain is DSGVTQTPKHLITATGQRVTLRCSPRSGDLSVYWYQQSLDQGLQFLIQYYNGEERAKGNILERFSAQQFPDLHSELNLSSLELGDSALYFCASSPLTGNEQYFGPGTRLTVT.

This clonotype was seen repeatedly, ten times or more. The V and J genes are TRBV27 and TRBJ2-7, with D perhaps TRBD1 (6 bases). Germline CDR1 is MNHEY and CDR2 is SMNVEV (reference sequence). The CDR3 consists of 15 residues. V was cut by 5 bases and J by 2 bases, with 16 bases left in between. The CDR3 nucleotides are TGTGCCAGCAGTCTACAGGGAGATTGGACCTACGAGCAGTACTTC. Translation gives CASSLQGDWTYEQYF.

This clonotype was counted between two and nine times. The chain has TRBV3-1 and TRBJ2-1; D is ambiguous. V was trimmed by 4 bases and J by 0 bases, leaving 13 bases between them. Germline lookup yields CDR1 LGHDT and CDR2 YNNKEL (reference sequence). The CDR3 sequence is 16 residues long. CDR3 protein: CASSPLVPSSYNEQFF. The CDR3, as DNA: TGTGCCAGCAGCCCTCTAGTCCCGAGCTCCTACAATGAGCAGTTCTTC.

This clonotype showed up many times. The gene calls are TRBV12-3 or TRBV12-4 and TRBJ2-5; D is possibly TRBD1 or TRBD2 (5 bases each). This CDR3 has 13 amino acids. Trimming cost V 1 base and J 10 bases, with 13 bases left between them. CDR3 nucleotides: TGTGCCAGCAGTTTAGGGGAGCGAGGGGTCCAGTACTTC. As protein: CASSLGERGVQYF.

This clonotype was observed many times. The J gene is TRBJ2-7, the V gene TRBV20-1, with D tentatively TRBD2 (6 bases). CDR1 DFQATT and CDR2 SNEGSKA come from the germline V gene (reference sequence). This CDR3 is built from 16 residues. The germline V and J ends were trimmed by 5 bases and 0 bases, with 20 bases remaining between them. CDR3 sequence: CSADKGAGLSSYEQYF. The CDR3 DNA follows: TGCAGTGCTGATAAGGGCGCGGGATTGAGCTCCTACGAGCAGTACTTC.

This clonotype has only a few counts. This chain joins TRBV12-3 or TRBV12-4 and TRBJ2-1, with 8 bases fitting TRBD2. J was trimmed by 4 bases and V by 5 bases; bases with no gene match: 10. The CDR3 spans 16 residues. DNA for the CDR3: TGTGCCAGCAGTATTCCAGCGGGAGTATCGTACAATGAGCAGTTCTTC. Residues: CASSIPAGVSYNEQFF.

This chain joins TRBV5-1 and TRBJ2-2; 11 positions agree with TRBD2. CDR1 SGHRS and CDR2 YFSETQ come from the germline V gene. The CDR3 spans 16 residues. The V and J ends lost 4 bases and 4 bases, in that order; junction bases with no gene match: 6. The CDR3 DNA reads TGCGCCAGCAGCCGCGTCGGACTAGCGGGCACCGGGGAGCTGTTTTTT. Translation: CASSRVGLAGTGELFF. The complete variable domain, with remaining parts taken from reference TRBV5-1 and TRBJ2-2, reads KAGVTQTPRYLIKTRGQQVTLSCSPISGHRSVSWYQQTPGQGLQFLFEYFSETQRNKGNFPGRFSGRQFSNSRSEMNVSTLELGDSALYLCASSRVGLAGTGELFFGEGSRLTVL.